The rows below give T cell receptor beta chains drawn from one sample of a study of blood T cell repertoires in COVID-19. Profiled with immunoSEQ multiplex PCR; TCRdb holds only in-frame clones, not every one. Of 200,000 to 300,000 clones detected, around 88% appear once; the ten largest clones hold about 2%. Sample: peripheral blood. These receptors all stem from a man between 25 and 39 years old with active or convalescent COVID-19. Each CDR3 is given without its conserved first and last residue. Each record gives: V gene, CDR3 protein.

v_gene: TRBV3-1/TRBV3-2
CDR3aa: ASSQGGSNQPQH

v_gene: TRBV29-1
CDR3aa: SAIRRADGTEAF

v_gene: TRBV5-1
CDR3aa: ASRSLAGETDTQY

v_gene: TRBV4-1
CDR3aa: ASSQLAGTALYEQY

v_gene: TRBV5-4
CDR3aa: ASSPSPPDTQY

v_gene: TRBV7-2
CDR3aa: ASSGTTSSGGLTNEQF

v_gene: TRBV9
CDR3aa: ASSVGGGNEQF

v_gene: TRBV5-4
CDR3aa: ASSLSGVGTTAEQY

v_gene: TRBV28
CDR3aa: ASPTVRAYEQY

v_gene: TRBV7-9
CDR3aa: ASSWGQGARTGELF

v_gene: TRBV7-8
CDR3aa: ASSPTRVGSETQY

v_gene: TRBV18
CDR3aa: ASSPGRGTEAF

v_gene: TRBV19
CDR3aa: ASSIGQGANTEAF

v_gene: TRBV5-8
CDR3aa: ASSLDAYSGNTIY

v_gene: TRBV28
CDR3aa: ASSFTDHYGYT

v_gene: TRBV10-3
CDR3aa: AIRSKEGDYGYT

v_gene: TRBV6-5
CDR3aa: ASRTGGAGTGELF

v_gene: TRBV4-1
CDR3aa: ASSQDLGVVRLTLNTEAF

v_gene: TRBV7-6
CDR3aa: ASSPGGTGFYEQY

v_gene: TRBV11-3
CDR3aa: ASSQQGDTEAF

v_gene: TRBV4-1
CDR3aa: ASSQDWAGVNRGLGYGYT

v_gene: TRBV5-4
CDR3aa: ASSSLAGGLHEQF

v_gene: TRBV9
CDR3aa: ASSVGRGGSYEQY

v_gene: TRBV7-9
CDR3aa: ASSLGTVQETQY

v_gene: TRBV19
CDR3aa: ASSPRGGNTGELF

v_gene: TRBV14
CDR3aa: ASSHPGGYTEAF

v_gene: TRBV6-2/TRBV6-3
CDR3aa: ASSLGQLKAF

v_gene: TRBV28
CDR3aa: ASRLGTGRETQY

v_gene: TRBV7-2
CDR3aa: ASSLETGGRETQY

v_gene: TRBV4-3
CDR3aa: ASSQQETATSTYEQY

v_gene: TRBV27
CDR3aa: ASRPTDNYGYT

v_gene: TRBV19
CDR3aa: ARHSYEQY

v_gene: TRBV9
CDR3aa: ASSADREGEKLF

v_gene: TRBV4-2
CDR3aa: ASRKGVAGDSETQY

v_gene: TRBV5-1
CDR3aa: ASSPNLQSSGNTIY

v_gene: TRBV7-2
CDR3aa: ASSLGLAGGWETQY

v_gene: TRBV2
CDR3aa: ASSETRESPLH

v_gene: TRBV27
CDR3aa: ASSAKGGPYGYT

v_gene: TRBV7-3
CDR3aa: ASSRTDGYT

v_gene: TRBV5-1
CDR3aa: ASSTQGAGEKLF

v_gene: TRBV9
CDR3aa: ASSVRSNEQF

v_gene: TRBV29-1
CDR3aa: SVVGQGLGVGNEQF

v_gene: TRBV15
CDR3aa: ATSSAGQGNQPQH

v_gene: TRBV2
CDR3aa: AASARGFSNYGYT

v_gene: TRBV4-1
CDR3aa: ASSQVLTEGAEAF

v_gene: TRBV10-2
CDR3aa: ASSESLPPSYEQY

v_gene: TRBV9
CDR3aa: ASSVGLAKNEQF

v_gene: TRBV9
CDR3aa: ASSAGLAGRQETQY